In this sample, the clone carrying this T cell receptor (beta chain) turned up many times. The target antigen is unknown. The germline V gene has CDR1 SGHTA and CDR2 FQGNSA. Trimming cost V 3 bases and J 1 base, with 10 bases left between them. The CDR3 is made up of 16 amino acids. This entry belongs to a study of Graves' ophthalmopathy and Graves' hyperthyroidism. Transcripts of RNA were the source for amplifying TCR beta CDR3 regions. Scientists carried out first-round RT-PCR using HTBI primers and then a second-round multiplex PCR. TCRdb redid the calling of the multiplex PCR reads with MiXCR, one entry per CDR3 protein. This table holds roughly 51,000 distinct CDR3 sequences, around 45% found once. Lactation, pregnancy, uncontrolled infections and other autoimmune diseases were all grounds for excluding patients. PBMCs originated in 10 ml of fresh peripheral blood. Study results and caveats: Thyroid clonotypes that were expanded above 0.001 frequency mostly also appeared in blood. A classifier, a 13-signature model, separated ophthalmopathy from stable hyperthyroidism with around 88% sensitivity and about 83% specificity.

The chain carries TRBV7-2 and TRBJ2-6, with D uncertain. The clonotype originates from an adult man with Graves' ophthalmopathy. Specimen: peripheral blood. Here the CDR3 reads CASSFKLGSGANVLTF. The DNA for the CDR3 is TGTGCCAGCAGCTTCAAATTGGGGTCTGGGGCCAACGTCCTGACTTTC.